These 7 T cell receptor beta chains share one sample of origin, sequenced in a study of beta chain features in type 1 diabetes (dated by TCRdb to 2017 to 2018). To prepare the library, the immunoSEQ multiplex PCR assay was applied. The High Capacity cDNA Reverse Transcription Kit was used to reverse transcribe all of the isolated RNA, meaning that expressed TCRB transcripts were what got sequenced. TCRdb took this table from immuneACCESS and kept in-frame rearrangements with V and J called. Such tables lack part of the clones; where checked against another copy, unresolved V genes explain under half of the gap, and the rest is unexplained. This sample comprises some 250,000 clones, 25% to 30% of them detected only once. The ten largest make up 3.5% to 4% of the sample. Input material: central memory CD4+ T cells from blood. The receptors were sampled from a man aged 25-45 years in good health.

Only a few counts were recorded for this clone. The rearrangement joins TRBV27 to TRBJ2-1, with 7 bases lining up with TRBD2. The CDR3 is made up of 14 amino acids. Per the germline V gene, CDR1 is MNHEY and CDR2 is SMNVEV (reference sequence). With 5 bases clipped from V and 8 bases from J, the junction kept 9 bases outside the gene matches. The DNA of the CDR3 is TGTGCCAGCAGTCCACGGACGGGGAGGGATGAGCAGTTCTTC. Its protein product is CASSPRTGRDEQFF.

The CDR3 DNA sequence: TGTGCCAGCAGCTTAGCGGGGGGGCCTTTTGAGCAGTTCTTC. It is translated as CASSLAGGPFEQFF. The chain recombines TRBV7-2 with TRBJ2-1; tentatively, D is TRBD2 (7 bases). V was pared by 0 bases and J by 9 bases, with 12 bases between. The CDR3 is made up of 14 amino acids. Germline V gene sequence: CDR1 SGHTA, CDR2 FQGNSA.

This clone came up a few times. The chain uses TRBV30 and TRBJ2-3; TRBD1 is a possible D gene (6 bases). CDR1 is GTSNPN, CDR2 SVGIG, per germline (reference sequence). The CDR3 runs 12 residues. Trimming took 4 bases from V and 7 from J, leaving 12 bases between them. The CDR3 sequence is CAWTSRGNTQYF. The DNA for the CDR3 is TGTGCCTGGACCTCGAGGGGGAATACGCAGTATTTT.

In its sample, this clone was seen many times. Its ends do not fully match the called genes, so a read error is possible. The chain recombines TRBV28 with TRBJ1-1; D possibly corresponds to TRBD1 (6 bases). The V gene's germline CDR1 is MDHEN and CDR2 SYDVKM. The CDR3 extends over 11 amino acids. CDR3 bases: TGTGCCAGCAGTCCATCAATCGGACAGTCCTTT. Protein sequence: CASSPSIGQSF.

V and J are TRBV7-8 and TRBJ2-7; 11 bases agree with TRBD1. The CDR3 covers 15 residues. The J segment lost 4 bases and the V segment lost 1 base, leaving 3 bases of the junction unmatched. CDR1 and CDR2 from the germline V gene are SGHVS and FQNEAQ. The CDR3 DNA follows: TGTGCCAGCAGCTTAGGGACAGGGGGCCAGTACGAGCAGTACTTC. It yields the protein CASSLGTGGQYEQYF. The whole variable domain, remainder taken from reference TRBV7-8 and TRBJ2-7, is GAGVSQSPRYKVAKRGQDVALRCDPISGHVSLFWYQQALGQGPEFLTYFQNEAQLDKSGLPSDRFFAERPEGSVSTLKIQRTQQEDSAVYLCASSLGTGGQYEQYFGPGTRLTVT.

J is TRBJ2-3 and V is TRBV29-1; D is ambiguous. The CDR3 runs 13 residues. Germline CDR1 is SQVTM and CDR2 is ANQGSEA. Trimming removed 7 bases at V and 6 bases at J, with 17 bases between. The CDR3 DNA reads TGCAGCGCGAATAGGATAAGGGCCGATACGCAGTATTTT. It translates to CSANRIRADTQYF.

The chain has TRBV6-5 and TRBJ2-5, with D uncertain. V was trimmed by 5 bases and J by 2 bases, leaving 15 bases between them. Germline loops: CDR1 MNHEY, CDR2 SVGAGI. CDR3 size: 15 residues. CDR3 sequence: CASSRMATLQETQYF. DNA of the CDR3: TGTGCCAGCAGTAGGATGGCTACGCTGCAAGAGACCCAGTACTTC.